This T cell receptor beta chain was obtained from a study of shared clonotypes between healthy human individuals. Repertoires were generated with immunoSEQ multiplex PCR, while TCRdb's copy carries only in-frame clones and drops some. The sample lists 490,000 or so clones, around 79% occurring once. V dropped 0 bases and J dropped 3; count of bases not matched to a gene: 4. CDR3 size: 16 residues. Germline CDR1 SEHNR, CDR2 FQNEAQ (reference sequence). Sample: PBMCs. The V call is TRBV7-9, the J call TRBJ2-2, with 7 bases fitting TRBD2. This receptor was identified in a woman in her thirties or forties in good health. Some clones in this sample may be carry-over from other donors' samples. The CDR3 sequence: CASSLAAGVDTGELFF. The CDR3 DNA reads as TGTGCCAGCAGCTTAGCTGCGGGAGTAGACACCGGGGAGCTGTTTTTT.